The 10 T cell receptor beta chains below all came from one sample that was sequenced in a study of blood T cell repertoires in COVID-19. Repertoires were generated with immunoSEQ multiplex PCR, while TCRdb's copy carries only in-frame clones and drops some. The sample consists of under 130,000 clones, 70% to 80% of them appearing once. Material for sequencing was peripheral blood. These receptors were taken from a man between 65 and 79 years old with active or convalescent COVID-19.

The chain employs TRBV11-2 and TRBJ2-7, with no clear D. The CDR3 is 13 residues long. The ends were cut back, 0 bases at V and 3 bases at J, with 6 bases in the middle. CDR1 SGHAT and CDR2 FQNNGV come from the germline V gene. The CDR3 protein is CASSLDPSYEQYF. The CDR3, as DNA: TGTGCCAGCAGCTTAGATCCCAGCTACGAGCAGTACTTC. The full variable domain, rest sourced from reference TRBV11-2 and TRBJ2-7, is EAGVAQSPRYKIIEKRQSVAFWCNPISGHATLYWYQQILGQGPKLLIQFQNNGVVDDSQLPKDRFSAERLKGVDSTLKIQPAKLEDSAVYLCASSLDPSYEQYFGPGTRLTVT.

This chain connects TRBV11-3 to TRBJ2-1; TRBD2 aligns across 11 bases. Germline V gene data show CDR1 as SGHNT and CDR2 as YENEEA. V shed 5 bases and J 5 bases; nucleotides not matched to a gene: 5. The CDR3 has 15 residues. CDR3 nucleotides: TGTGCCAGCAGCCTGGGACTAGCGGAGAACAATGAGCAGTTCTTC. Its protein is CASSLGLAENNEQFF.

This clone was observed a single time. One junction end disagrees with the germline gene, perhaps due to a read error. The chain has TRBV4-1 and TRBJ2-3; maybe TRBD2 (5 bases). CDR1 MGHRA and CDR2 YSYEKL come from the germline V gene. CDR3 length: 15 amino acids. As DNA, the CDR3 is TGCGCCAGCAGCCAAGAGGTAGCTAGCAGAGATACGCAGTATTTT. Translating it yields CASSQEVASRDTQYF.

The CDR3 reads CASSHPGQGGYGYTF. CDR3 in DNA: TGCGCCAGCAGCCACCCCGGGCAGGGTGGCTATGGCTACACCTTC. The chain couples TRBV4-1 to TRBJ1-2, with a possible D match to TRBD1 (5 bases). The CDR3 has 15 residues. The germline V and J ends were trimmed by 3 bases and 4 bases, with 15 bases remaining between them. Per germline, CDR1 MGHRA and CDR2 YSYEKL.

V gene TRBV24-1 combines with J gene TRBJ2-5; 8 positions match TRBD1. The CDR3 consists of 15 residues. V was clipped by 6 bases and J by 1 base; unmatched bases: 6. Germline CDR1 KGHDR, CDR2 SFDVKD. The CDR3 DNA follows: TGTGCCACCAGTACGGACAGGGAGGCCCAAGAGACCCAGTACTTC. This codes for CATSTDREAQETQYF.

The chain uses TRBV28 and TRBJ1-2; 8 bases map to TRBD1. The J segment lost 4 bases and the V segment lost 3 bases, leaving 7 bases of the junction unmatched. The CDR3 covers 15 residues. The germline V gene encodes CDR1 MDHEN and CDR2 SYDVKM. This CDR3 is CASSFAGGIIYGYTF. As DNA, the CDR3 is TGTGCCAGCAGTTTCGCAGGGGGCATCATCTATGGCTACACCTTC.

This clone was counted between two and nine times. V usage is TRBV5-1 and J usage is TRBJ2-7; TRBD1 aligns across 7 bases. The germline CDR1 and CDR2 sequences are SGHRS and YFSETQ. The CDR3 has 15 residues. The V gene end was trimmed by 3 bases and the J gene end by 0 bases; junction bases not matched to a gene: 6. CDR3 DNA: TGCGCCAGCAGCTGGGACAGCTTAAGCTCCTACGAGCAGTACTTC. This sequence encodes CASSWDSLSSYEQYF.

This clone was detected a few times. One end of the junction varies from germline; a read error may be responsible. The chain couples TRBV19 to TRBJ2-7; 8 bases are shared with TRBD2. The germline gives CDR1 LNHDA, CDR2 SQIVND (reference sequence). The CDR3 contains 14 residues. In nucleotides, the CDR3 is TGTGCCAGCAGTATAAAGCGGGGGAGCTACGAGCAGTACTTC. Its translation is CASSIKRGSYEQYF.

The rearrangement uses TRBV5-1 and TRBJ1-2; D is unclear. CDR3 size: 14 residues. Trimming left V 0 bases short and J 6 bases short, with 12 bases between. The germline V gene has CDR1 SGHRS and CDR2 YFSETQ. Here the CDR3 DNA reads TGCGCCAGCAGCTTGGTGGCGGGGTCTAATGGCTACACCTTC. It encodes CASSLVAGSNGYTF.

The CDR3 coding sequence is TGTGCCAGCAGCGTCGGGTTCAGCGGGGGGGTTGATACGCAGTATTTT. Encoded protein: CASSVGFSGGVDTQYF. The rearrangement joins TRBV9 to TRBJ2-3; TRBD2 aligns across 10 bases. Germline trimming cut 2 bases from V and 6 bases from J; bases unmatched to any gene: 9. This CDR3 is 16 amino acids long. CDR1 and CDR2 (germline): SGDLS, YYNGEE.